This TCR beta chain emerged from a study of beta chain features in type 1 diabetes. About the research overall: Sorted cells examined across all samples numbered 107,917,701.

Via the markers CD45RO/CCR7/CD25/CD127/CD95/CD27, stem cell-like memory, regulatory, central memory and naive CD4+ cells were sorted. Purities in excess of 95% were seen in all sorted populations. cDNA synthesis used the whole RNA isolate, giving expressed TCRB sequences. The table came from immunoSEQ multiplex PCR; TCRdb's copy has only in-frame clones and leaves some out. The table lists hundreds of thousands of clones, about an eighth of them singletons. Only a few counts were recorded for this clone. Its antigen is unknown. Whole-study findings and limits: Moderately but significantly shorter TCRB CDR3s were found in Type 1 diabetes patients in all four CD4+ subsets. Naive, central memory and Treg TCRB repertoires seemed to resemble each other more closely in patients than they did in healthy donors.

V was cut by 6 bases and J by 6 bases, with 21 bases left in between. The CDR3 spans 16 residues. From germline, CDR1 is MDHEN and CDR2 SYDVKM. This receptor was obtained from a man between 18 and 35 years old with type 1 diabetes. This chain joins TRBV28 and TRBJ2-1; D might be TRBD1 (5 bases). Sequenced: naive CD4+ T cells from blood. As DNA, the CDR3 is TGTGCCAGCAGCCGCGGAGCAGGGATAAGTGGCAATGAGCAGTTCTTC. Amino acids: CASSRGAGISGNEQFF.